The 11 T cell receptor beta chains listed next were all sequenced from one sample in a study of blood T cell repertoires in COVID-19. Here immunoSEQ multiplex PCR was the method, and the copy in TCRdb shows in-frame clones only, minus some. The repertoire has about 92,000 clones, around 81% of them found once; the top ten carry around 9%. The sample was peripheral blood. The receptors were gathered from a middle-aged man who had recovered from COVID-19.

The chain combines TRBV4-2 with TRBJ2-7; 8 bases match TRBD1. The CDR3 is 17 amino acids. Germline V gives CDR1 LGHNA, CDR2 YNFKEQ. V dropped 1 base and J dropped 3; count of bases not matched to a gene: 11. In nucleotides, the CDR3 is TGTGCCAGCAGCCAAGGGGACAGGTCCTCTCCCCACTACGAGCAGTACTTC. Amino acids: CASSQGDRSSPHYEQYF.

This clone was counted only a few times. The chain links TRBV9 to TRBJ2-7; 8 bases line up with TRBD1. Germline loops: CDR1 SGDLS, CDR2 YYNGEE. V shed 3 bases and J 6 bases; nucleotides not matched to a gene: 8. This CDR3 contains 14 residues. The CDR3 spells CASSARTGPGEQYF. The DNA of the CDR3 is TGTGCCAGCAGCGCCCGGACAGGGCCGGGCGAGCAGTACTTC.

The rearrangement links TRBV5-1 to TRBJ2-7, with a weak D call TRBD1 (9 bases). V shed 1 base and J shed 6 bases, with 17 bases lying between them. The CDR3 loop spans 15 amino acids. Germline V gene lookup returns CDR1 SGHRS and CDR2 YFSETQ. The CDR3 nucleotides read TGCGCCAGCAGCTTGCCCGGGACAGGGACTAGCGAGCAGTACTTC. Translated: CASSLPGTGTSEQYF.

The chain has TRBV27 and TRBJ2-6, with unresolved D. Germline-derived CDR1 and CDR2 are MNHEY and SMNVEV (reference sequence). This CDR3 has 15 residues. V lost 6 bases, J lost 2 bases, and 11 bases lay in between. The CDR3 region has the DNA TGTGCCAGCAGACTGCTACCACCTGGGGCCAACGTCCTGACTTTC. Amino acid sequence: CASRLLPPGANVLTF.

This chain connects TRBV3-1 (or the pseudogene TRBV3-2) to TRBJ1-3; 9 bases line up with TRBD1. This CDR3 spans 17 amino acids. Trimming took 0 bases from V and 2 from J; bases not matched to a gene: 5. Germline CDR1 and CDR2: LGHDT and YNNKEL (reference sequence). The CDR3 spells CASSQDGDRVAGNTIYF. CDR3 in DNA: TGTGCCAGCAGCCAAGATGGGGACAGGGTTGCTGGAAACACCATATATTTT.

J is TRBJ2-7 and V is TRBV5-4; 11 bases align to TRBD1. Germline CDR1 is SGHNT and CDR2 is YYREEE (reference sequence). The ends lost 0 bases at V and 3 bases at J; junction bases unmatched: 5. The CDR3 spans 16 residues. This CDR3 reads CASSLAGQGGSYEQYF. The CDR3 DNA sequence: TGTGCCAGCAGCTTGGCGGGACAGGGGGGGAGCTACGAGCAGTACTTC.

V is TRBV5-1 and J is TRBJ1-2, with no clear D. V lost 0 bases to trimming and J lost 7 bases, with 7 bases between them. CDR1 and CDR2 (germline): SGHRS, YFSETQ. The length of the CDR3 is 12 residues. DNA for the CDR3: TGCGCCAGCAGCTTGGATACTTTTGGCTACACCTTC. It yields the protein CASSLDTFGYTF.

This clone was observed a handful of times. The V and J genes are TRBV11-1 and TRBJ2-7; perhaps TRBD1 as D (5 bases). CDR1 and CDR2 from the germline V gene are SGHAT and FQDESV (reference sequence). Trimming removed 5 bases from V and 2 bases from J, with 10 bases in between. The CDR3 totals 13 residues. In nucleotides, the CDR3 is TGTGCCAGCAGCCCTAGGGGTCCCTACGAGCAGTACTTC. It codes for CASSPRGPYEQYF.

This clone showed up many times. J is TRBJ2-7 and V is TRBV4-3; a possible D gene is TRBD1 (5 bases). The germline V and J ends were trimmed by 1 base and 2 bases, with 12 bases remaining between them. The CDR3 is made up of 15 amino acids. Germline CDR1 is LGHNA and CDR2 is YSLEER. This chain's CDR3 is CASSQGLTETYEQYF. The CDR3 DNA reads as TGCGCCAGCAGCCAAGGCCTGACAGAGACCTACGAGCAGTACTTC.

This chain links TRBV7-2 with TRBJ2-7, with D unclear. With 1 base removed from V and 3 bases from J, the gap between germline ends came to 13 bases. There are 15 residues in the CDR3. Germline V CDR1 and CDR2: SGHTA, FQGNSA. The CDR3 nucleotides read TGTGCCAGCAGCTTAGGTGGTTCCGGGTTCTACGAGCAGTACTTC. Translated: CASSLGGSGFYEQYF.

This chain connects TRBV19 to TRBJ2-5; possible D gene TRBD2, 6 bases. The CDR3 spans 13 residues. CDR1 is LNHDA, CDR2 SQIVND, per germline (reference sequence). V was cut by 4 bases and J by 3 bases, with 9 bases left in between. The CDR3 DNA reads as TGTGCCAGTAGTAGGGACTCAGAAGAGACCCAGTACTTC. Protein sequence: CASSRDSEETQYF.